This TCR beta chain was sequenced during a study of blood T cell repertoires in COVID-19. The table came from immunoSEQ multiplex PCR; TCRdb's copy has only in-frame clones and leaves some out. The table has about 140,000 clones, about 80% seen once; the top ten hold around 8%. The CDR3 is 16 amino acids. Germline values: CDR1 MGHRA, CDR2 YSYEKL. V lost 7 bases to trimming and J lost 4 bases; unmatched junction nucleotides: 13. The sequencing input was peripheral blood. The V and J genes are TRBV4-1 and TRBJ1-2; 9 nucleotides match TRBD1. The TCR originated in a human donor in a cohort sampled during active COVID-19. This CDR3 reads CASTRTGGRSTYGYTF. CDR3 coding DNA: TGCGCCAGCACCAGAACAGGGGGCAGGTCTACCTATGGCTACACCTTC.